These 18 T cell receptor beta chains came from one sample sequenced in a study of T-cell memory formation after mild COVID-19 (dated by TCRdb to the early 2020s). Library method: 5' RACE. Sequencing relied on an Illumina NovaSeq 6000. TCRdb reran the public reads through fastp at Q25 and MiXCR, keeping productive beta chains. Rows merge per CDR3 protein into single entries with the most common DNA and genes. The sample data list 250,000 to 350,000 distinct CDR3 sequences, and approximately 16% of these were observed just once. Approximately 23% of the sample rests with the top ten. The sequenced material came from PBMCs or a T cell subset sorted from them (not recorded which). The receptors derive from a man aged 18 to 30 who had mild COVID-19 (a few samples of this study predate the infection). The sample titles of this study are shuffled in the database, so cell type and time point are left out; the donor was told from shared clones.

The V call is TRBV5-1, the J call TRBJ2-5, with 7 positions matching TRBD1. V gave up 0 bases and J gave up 5 bases; unmatched junction bases: 7. This CDR3 comprises 15 residues. CDR1 is SGHRS, CDR2 YFSETQ, per germline. The DNA of the CDR3 is TGCGCCAGCAGCTTGGCGACAGGGTTTTCGGAGACCCAGTACTTC. It translates to CASSLATGFSETQYF.

The chain recombines TRBV14 with TRBJ1-1; D is uncertain. Germline CDR1 and CDR2: SGHDN and FVKESK. The CDR3 is 13 amino acids. V gave up 2 bases and J gave up 2 bases, with 6 bases separating them. In DNA, the CDR3 is TGTGCCAGCAGCCAAATAGACAACACTGAAGCTTTCTTT. Amino acid sequence: CASSQIDNTEAFF.

The chain combines TRBV5-1 with TRBJ1-1; a possible D gene is TRBD1 (6 bases). V lost 5 bases, J lost 6 bases, and 11 bases lay in between. CDR3 length: 12 residues. Per the germline V gene, CDR1 is SGHRS and CDR2 is YFSETQ. The CDR3 region has the DNA TGCGCCAGCAGTGTGGGGGGCGCTGAAGCTTTCTTT. Protein: CASSVGGAEAFF. The whole variable domain, remainder taken from reference TRBV5-1 and TRBJ1-1, is KAGVTQTPRYLIKTRGQQVTLSCSPISGHRSVSWYQQTPGQGLQFLFEYFSETQRNKGNFPGRFSGRQFSNSRSEMNVSTLELGDSALYLCASSVGGAEAFFGQGTRLTVV.

The V and J genes are TRBV19 and TRBJ2-1, with a weak D call TRBD2 (5 bases). CDR1 LNHDA and CDR2 SQIVND come from the germline V gene (reference sequence). Trimming cost V 4 bases and J 6 bases, with 16 bases left between them. The CDR3 contains 15 residues. The CDR3 is CASSTPLRLANEQFF. Written as DNA, the CDR3 is TGTGCCAGTAGTACCCCCCTCCGTCTAGCCAATGAGCAGTTCTTC.

This clonotype turned up a few times. The chain recombines TRBV4-3 with TRBJ1-3; D is uncertain. From germline, CDR1 is LGHNA and CDR2 YSLEER. The germline V and J ends were trimmed by 0 bases and 4 bases, with 4 bases remaining between them. The CDR3 is made up of 13 amino acids. Here the CDR3 reads CASSQETGNTIYF. The CDR3 DNA follows: TGCGCCAGCAGCCAAGAAACAGGAAACACCATATATTTT.

The V gene is TRBV10-3, the J gene TRBJ2-7; 13 nucleotides align to TRBD2. The trim removed 10 bases at V and 6 bases at J, leaving 9 bases unmatched. This CDR3 is built from 14 residues. The germline gives CDR1 ENHRY, CDR2 SYGVKD. The CDR3 DNA reads as TGTGCCACGACCCCACTAGCGGGGGGGCGCGAGCAGTACTTC. Residues: CATTPLAGGREQYF.

V usage is TRBV20-1 and J usage is TRBJ2-7; D unclear. Germline-derived CDR1 and CDR2 are DFQATT and SNEGSKA (reference sequence). V was clipped by 3 bases and J by 3 bases, with 6 bases between them. The CDR3 consists of 11 residues. CDR3 residues: CSARGSYEQYV. CDR3 DNA sequence: TGCAGTGCTAGGGGCAGCTACGAGCAGTACGTC.

V and J are TRBV20-1 and TRBJ2-3; possibly TRBD2 for D (5 bases). V lost 3 bases and J 3 bases, leaving 16 bases between the germline ends. Germline loops: CDR1 DFQATT, CDR2 SNEGSKA (reference sequence). This CDR3 has 15 residues. CDR3 nucleotide sequence: TGCAGTGCTAGGGACCGTGAGAGGGTAACAGATACGCAGTATTTT. Amino acid sequence: CSARDRERVTDTQYF.

This clonotype was picked up a small number of times. This chain connects TRBV14 to TRBJ2-5; 7 nucleotides match TRBD1. The CDR3 runs 18 residues. V shed 6 bases, J shed 1 base, and the junction held 17 bases outside the gene matches. Germline CDR1 SGHDN, CDR2 FVKESK. The CDR3 coding sequence is TGTGCCAGCAGTCCGAAGCGTACGACAGGGAGAGTCCAAGAGACCCAGTACTTC. It translates to CASSPKRTTGRVQETQYF.

This clonotype was counted at least ten times. The chain is built from TRBV10-3 and TRBJ2-7; no reliable D call. CDR3 length equals 13 residues. Per germline, CDR1 ENHRY and CDR2 SYGVKD. Trimming left V 6 bases short and J 2 bases short, with 11 bases between. The CDR3: CAIRRTDAYEQYF. For the CDR3, the DNA is TGTGCCATCAGGAGGACGGATGCCTACGAGCAGTACTTC.

The genes are TRBV6-2 or TRBV6-3 and TRBJ1-2; 7 bases fit TRBD1. The CDR3 loop spans 16 amino acids. Germline V gene data show CDR1 as MNHEY and CDR2 as SVGEGT. With V trimmed by 0 bases and J by 2 bases, 6 bases remained unmatched. The CDR3 loop is CASSYSGTARNYGYTF. The CDR3 region has the DNA TGTGCCAGCAGTTACTCGGGGACAGCACGAAACTATGGCTACACCTTC.

This clonotype has a count of ten or more. Mismatch with germline at one junction end may stem from a read error. The chain employs TRBV24-1 and TRBJ2-1, with 9 nucleotides matching TRBD1. The germline V gene has CDR1 KGHDR and CDR2 SFDVKD. The CDR3 sequence is 15 residues long. CDR3: CATSDPGQGNNEQFF. DNA of the CDR3: TGTGCAACCAGTGACCCGGGACAGGGAAACAATGAGCAGTTCTTC.

This clonotype was seen only a few times. V gene TRBV7-2 combines with J gene TRBJ1-1; a possible D gene is TRBD1 (5 bases). Trimming stripped 4 bases from V and 8 bases from J, with 14 bases between. The CDR3 runs 13 residues. Looked up from germline, CDR1 is SGHTA and CDR2 is FQGNSA. CDR3: CASSYLLRGEAFF. The DNA of the CDR3 is TGTGCCAGCAGCTACCTTCTTAGGGGCGAAGCTTTCTTT.

The rearrangement links TRBV9 to TRBJ2-1, with TRBD2 matching 8 bases. The germline V gene encodes CDR1 SGDLS and CDR2 YYNGEE. The CDR3 runs to 16 residues. The ends lost 4 bases at V and 0 bases at J; junction bases unmatched: 6. The CDR3 spells CASSPAGTSSYNEQFF. The CDR3 nucleotides read TGTGCCAGCAGCCCAGCCGGGACTAGCTCCTACAATGAGCAGTTCTTC.

The gene calls are TRBV12-3 or TRBV12-4 and TRBJ2-3; 12 positions agree with TRBD1. CDR3 length: 15 residues. V gave up 6 bases and J gave up 6 bases; unmatched junction bases: 7. DNA for the CDR3: TGTGCCAGCAGCAAGGGAGGGACAGGGGGCGATACGCAGTATTTT. Amino acids: CASSKGGTGGDTQYF.

This clonotype turned up a few times. The rearrangement links TRBV5-1 to TRBJ2-5; possibly TRBD1 for D (6 bases). CDR3 size: 14 residues. V lost 4 bases and J lost 0, with 10 bases in between. Per the germline V gene, CDR1 is SGHRS and CDR2 is YFSETQ. The CDR3 reads CASSLSGDQETQYF. The DNA for the CDR3 is TGCGCCAGCAGCCTCTCAGGGGACCAAGAGACCCAGTACTTC.

The table lists this clonotype with a few counts. The chain employs TRBV6-5 and TRBJ2-2, with 8 bases lining up with TRBD2. The CDR3 has 17 residues. Germline CDR1 reads MNHEY; CDR2 reads SVGAGI. V lost 7 bases and J lost 2; bases outside the gene matches: 12. In DNA, the CDR3 is TGTGCCAGCAAATTAATTGGACTAGCCCTAAACACCGGGGAGCTGTTTTTT. Protein: CASKLIGLALNTGELFF.

This clonotype was found a few times. The chain employs TRBV4-3 and TRBJ2-7; tentatively, D is TRBD2 (6 bases). Trimming removed 4 bases from V and 5 bases from J, with 12 bases in between. The CDR3 loop spans 13 amino acids. CDR1 LGHNA and CDR2 YSLEER come from the germline V gene. The CDR3, as DNA: TGCGCCAGCAGCCTCCTCGGGGGAGACGAGCAGTACTTC. This encodes CASSLLGGDEQYF.